This TCR beta chain was identified in a study of T cell responses to AZD1222 COVID-19 vaccine. TCRdb keeps only in-frame clones here, not all; method: immunoSEQ multiplex PCR. The table shows about 70,000 clones, with over 75% occurring only once. Trimming removed 0 bases at V and 4 bases at J, with 7 bases between. The CDR3 covers 13 residues. Germline CDR1 reads SGHAT; CDR2 reads FQNNGV. The chain joins TRBV11-2 to TRBJ2-7, with D unresolved. The material sequenced was peripheral blood, taken on day 0 of MenACWY control vaccination. This clonotype was sampled from an adult in good health. The CDR3 is CASSLDPRYEQYF. The CDR3 coding sequence is TGTGCCAGCAGCTTAGATCCCAGGTACGAGCAGTACTTC. Based on the CDR3 plus reference TRBV11-2 and TRBJ2-7, the full variable domain is EAGVAQSPRYKIIEKRQSVAFWCNPISGHATLYWYQQILGQGPKLLIQFQNNGVVDDSQLPKDRFSAERLKGVDSTLKIQPAKLEDSAVYLCASSLDPRYEQYFGPGTRLTVT.